This T cell receptor beta chain comes out of a study of neurological immune-mediated disorders (dated by TCRdb to about 2019). In the study overall: Among the approximately 34 multiple sclerosis patients, relapsing-remitting MS was present in around 30 and secondary progressive MS was present in 3. Peripheral blood TCR-beta repertoires from patients with HTLV-I-associated myelopathy (HAM/TSP), patients with multiple sclerosis, and healthy controls were compared in the study using UMI-based sequencing. Alongside PBMC samples, the set of some 98 TCR-beta libraries contained longitudinal samples, technical triplicates, and paired CD4+ and CD8+ T-cell subsets that had been sorted. The cohort comprised 65 to 75 subjects: 15 or so HAM/TSP patients, approximately 34 multiple sclerosis patients and around 20 healthy controls. The research as a whole found: No association of the MS cluster with clinical or MRI features was observed, and the need for larger cohorts was stated by the authors. TCR clonal expansion was highest in HAM/TSP patients and lowest in MS patients, with MS patients falling below even healthy controls. No identical CDR3 amino acid sequences were shared among expanded clones across subjects, suggesting private TCR-beta repertoires in all groups. In a phylogenetic analysis, the repertoires of 18 out of 34 MS patients fell into a single cluster of related CDR3 sequences, pointing to a possible signature at the repertoire level.

To synthesize cDNA, template-switch 5'RACE was performed with a primer carrying a 10-nucleotide random unique molecular identifier so that each TCR transcript was tagged. Every sequencing run yielded over 170 million TCR-beta sequences covering 15-18 subjects. The RNeasy kit was used to extract total RNA. The KAPA Real-time Library Amplification kit was used to amplify TCR-beta VDJ regions with primers for the TCR constant region and the 5'RACE anchor. Sample indexes and Illumina adaptors were added in a first PCR, after which library yield was increased in a second PCR. After Ampure bead purification, the TCR product of roughly 650 bp was size-selected on a 2% E-gel SizeSelection system. Library quality was checked on a Bioanalyzer, concentration was measured with Qubit, and libraries were quantified with the Kapa Library Quantification kit before pooling. Paired-end 2 x 150 bp sequencing of the libraries was performed on an Illumina HiSeq 2500. To increase sequence diversity, roughly 24-31% phiX was spiked into each library pool. On the authors' methods: Quality-filtered reads were processed with the UMI-based MiGEC pipeline, and over 75% of raw TCR sequences were removed by the MiGEC pipeline during error correction. VDJ genes were aligned to IMGT germline references, and each clonotype was defined by a unique CDR3 amino acid sequence together with V-J genes. Clonal expansion, Shannon diversity, and CDR3 relatedness (CalcPairwiseDistances, ClusterSamples) were evaluated with VDJtools, and phylogenetic trees were built with CLCbio workbench. Clones with at least 8 unique UMIs were defined as expanded, with this threshold being based on coefficient-of-variation modelling across technical triplicates. TCRdb applied fastp at Q25 and MiXCR to the public reads, then kept only in-frame beta chains. Identical CDR3 protein sequences are pooled into one entry, listed with their most common genes and DNA. These V and J calls originate from TCRdb's pipeline instead of the authors' own analysis. The sample table shows 55,000 to 75,000 distinct CDR3 sequences, and about 2.5% are seen once. The top ten hold around 3% of the sample.

For the unsorted PBMC libraries, 2 million PBMCs were stored in RNAlater at -80 degrees C until RNA extraction and were used to generate the libraries. The multiple sclerosis patients were enrolled in a US clinical protocol that evaluated disease progression with magnetic resonance imaging. PBMCs were separated from peripheral blood using Ficoll-Hypaque density gradient centrifugation and then cryopreserved in liquid nitrogen. Relative to germline, V is 2 bases shorter and J is 5 bases shorter, with 9 bases between their ends. The CDR3 numbers 13 residues from cysteine through phenylalanine. The read is trimmed to its CDR3 DNA, 39 bases read in frame from base 1. CDR1 and CDR2, looked up from the germline V gene, are SGHTA and FQGNSA. At least ten counts were recorded for this clonotype. Its antigen is unknown. Base qualities were left out, and no much larger clone turns up one base away.

The sequence was collected from a man aged 50 to 59 with multiple sclerosis. The source material was PBMCs. Rearrangement joined TRBV7-2 to TRBJ2-5; no confident D gene assignment can be made. CDR3 region: CASSLRAEETQYF. Read as DNA, the sequence is TGTGCCAGCAGCTTACGGGCCGAGGAGACCCAGTACTTC.